This TCR beta chain emerged from a study of early T cells in non-severe SARS-CoV-2 infection. This clonotype was picked up many times. The CDR3 is 14 residues long. TCRdb used MiXCR to reprocess the 5' RACE reads, holding one entry per CDR3 protein. This table has 50,000 to 70,000 distinct CDR3 sequences, 4.5% to 7.5% appearing once. V gene TRBV21-1 combines with J gene TRBJ2-1; the listed D gene, TRBD1, was not tested against the DNA. TRBV21-1 is shown as a pseudogene. This material consisted of whole blood, taken at baseline. This sequence was found in an adult who was a healthcare worker with PCR-confirmed SARS-CoV-2 infection or an uninfected control (not recorded which). CDR3 amino acids: CASSKCTGYNEQFF. The DNA for the CDR3 is TGTGCCAGCAGCAAATGCACAGGGTACAATGAGCAGTTCTTC.